This TCR beta chain was sequenced during a study of T cell changes during pregnancy in multiple sclerosis (dated by TCRdb to about 2019). Turning to the overall study: In women with multiple sclerosis, the researchers looked at how the T cell repertoire shifted as pregnancy progressed.

In regard to this clone: No cognate antigen has been identified for it. Base-call qualities are not available, and no considerably larger clone is one nucleotide away.

Inclusive of the bounding cysteine and phenylalanine, the CDR3 is 13 residues long. Of all the DNA, just the CDR3 is kept, 39 bases in frame from base 1. The germline V gene specifies LGHNA as CDR1 and YSLEER as CDR2. V is trimmed back by 0 bases and J by 15 bases, and the junction contains 3 bases that no gene match accounts for. Libraries came from the immunoSEQ multiplex PCR assay. Here the immuneACCESS table is served through TCRdb, limited to in-frame sequences with V and J called. Missing clones are a known gap in these copies; in checked studies unresolved V genes cover under half, and the rest lacks a known reason. The sample data list tens of thousands of clones, and around 94% of these were observed just once. The ten top clones hold around 2% of the sample.

This sequence was found in a female donor with multiple sclerosis, enrolled in a pregnancy study. This receptor chain uses TRBV4-3 and TRBJ2-2; TRBD1 agrees with 11 junctional bases. Here the sequenced sample was peripheral blood, taken after pregnancy. The DNA sequence reads TGCGCCAGCAGCCAAGACAGGGACAGGGGGATGTTTTTT. Its translation reads: CASSQDRDRGMFF.